Listed here are 26 T cell receptor beta chains from one sample, sequenced in a study of blood T cell repertoires in COVID-19. This table comes from immunoSEQ multiplex PCR, and its TCRdb copy is limited to in-frame clones, with some not included. There are roughly 260,000 clones in the sample; about 89% occur only once, and under 2.5% lies in the top ten. Sequencing was done on a sample of peripheral blood. The receptor set was obtained from a woman between 50 and 59 years old with acute or convalescent COVID-19.

This clone came up once. This chain joins TRBV28 and TRBJ2-1, with 11 bases that match TRBD2. After removal of 4 bases from V and 2 bases from J, the junction contained 4 bases not matched to a gene. This CDR3 contains 16 residues. CDR1 is MDHEN, CDR2 SYDVKM, per germline. DNA for the CDR3: TGTGCCAGCAGTTCAACTAGCGGGAGTCCCTACAATGAGCAGTTCTTC. Residues: CASSSTSGSPYNEQFF.

This chain joins TRBV10-3 and TRBJ2-3; possibly TRBD2 for D (5 bases). From germline, CDR1 is ENHRY and CDR2 SYGVKD. The CDR3 has 16 amino acids. The ends were cut back, 0 bases at V and 2 bases at J, with 12 bases in the middle. The CDR3 DNA sequence: TGTGCCATCAGTGAGTCCGCCGCGACTATCACAGATACGCAGTATTTT. Amino acid sequence: CAISESAATITDTQYF.

The count of this clone is one. The rearrangement joins TRBV25-1 to TRBJ1-6, with TRBD1 matching 7 bases. The CDR3 consists of 15 residues. The trim removed 2 bases at V and 7 bases at J, leaving 5 bases unmatched. From germline, CDR1 is MGHDK and CDR2 SYGVNS. The CDR3 DNA sequence: TGTGCCAGCAGTGAAGGTTACAGGGGAAATTCACCCCTCCACTTT. Its translation: CASSEGYRGNSPLHF.

This chain links TRBV20-1 with TRBJ2-5; D is ambiguous. Germline V gene sequence: CDR1 DFQATT, CDR2 SNEGSKA (reference sequence). Trimming removed 4 bases from V and 0 bases from J, with 3 bases in between. This CDR3 contains 11 residues. CDR3 protein: CSATYQETQYF. In DNA, the CDR3 is TGCAGTGCTACCTACCAAGAGACCCAGTACTTC.

The rearrangement links TRBV28 to TRBJ2-7; TRBD2 matches 7 bases. CDR1 and CDR2 from the germline V gene are MDHEN and SYDVKM. This CDR3 has 14 residues. Trimming at V came to 2 bases and at J to 3 bases, leaving 4 bases not matched to a gene. The CDR3 sequence: CASSLRGGNYEQYF. CDR3 DNA: TGTGCCAGCAGTTTACGCGGGGGAAACTACGAGCAGTACTTC.

This clone has a single count. V is TRBV1 and J is TRBJ1-2; the D call TRBD1 from the table was never checked on the DNA. TRBV1 is a pseudogene. The CDR3 extends over 14 amino acids. CDR3 residues: CTSSQGQVFYGYTF. The CDR3 DNA follows: TGCACCAGCAGCCAAGGACAGGTCTTTTATGGCTACACCTTC.

This chain links TRBV7-3 with TRBJ2-3, with TRBD1 matching over 7 bases. Trimming removed 1 base from V and 2 bases from J; junction bases left unmatched: 9. Germline V lookup: CDR1 SGHTA, CDR2 FQGTGA. There are 17 residues in the CDR3. As DNA, the CDR3 is TGTGCCAGCAGCTTAAAGGGGGCCCAACTAACCACAGATACGCAGTATTTT. Translation gives CASSLKGAQLTTDTQYF.

This clone was counted once. J is TRBJ1-3 and V is TRBV21-1; the table's TRBD1 call for D was not verified on the DNA. TRBV21-1 is flagged as a pseudogene. This CDR3 spans 16 amino acids. The CDR3 DNA reads TGTGCCAGCAGCAAACCGGACAGGGGGCCTGGAAACACCATATATTTT. It is translated as CASSKPDRGPGNTIYF.

The chain recombines TRBV11-2 with TRBJ2-7, with 9 bases that match TRBD2. Losses at the gene ends were 5 bases for V and 4 bases for J; bases not matched to a gene: 12. The CDR3 spans 16 residues. Germline V gives CDR1 SGHAT, CDR2 FQNNGV. CDR3 loop: CASSPRWAGGPYEQYF. For the CDR3, the DNA is TGTGCCAGCAGCCCCAGGTGGGCGGGAGGGCCATACGAGCAGTACTTC.

The CDR3 sequence: CASSQLVASSTDTQYF. The CDR3, as DNA: TGTGCCAGCAGCCAACTAGTAGCATCTAGCACAGATACGCAGTATTTT. V and J are TRBV3-1 (or the pseudogene TRBV3-2) and TRBJ2-3; D unclear. Trimming shortened V by 2 bases and J by 0 bases, and 12 bases separated the two germline ends. CDR1 LGHDT and CDR2 YNNKEL come from the germline V gene (reference sequence). The CDR3 has 16 residues.

This clone is a singleton in its sample. This rearrangement joins TRBV5-1 to TRBJ2-5; D is unresolved. The CDR3 contains 14 residues. Trimming took 0 bases from V and 1 from J, leaving 7 bases between them. Per germline, CDR1 SGHRS and CDR2 YFSETQ. The CDR3 coding sequence is TGCGCCAGCAGCTTGGGAGCGTCCCAAGAGACCCAGTACTTC. Protein sequence: CASSLGASQETQYF. The full variable domain, with the rest looked up from reference TRBV5-1 and TRBJ2-5, is KAGVTQTPRYLIKTRGQQVTLSCSPISGHRSVSWYQQTPGQGLQFLFEYFSETQRNKGNFPGRFSGRQFSNSRSEMNVSTLELGDSALYLCASSLGASQETQYFGPGTRLLVL.

This clone occurred once. The chain employs TRBV28 and TRBJ1-1; 10 bases are a match to TRBD1. This CDR3 has 15 amino acids. Germline trimming cut 8 bases from V and 2 bases from J; bases unmatched to any gene: 8. CDR1 is MDHEN, CDR2 SYDVKM, per germline. CDR3 DNA sequence: TGTGCCAGCGTGACAGGGGGCGTCTTTAACACTGAAGCTTTCTTT. Residues: CASVTGGVFNTEAFF.

This clone came up a few times. The chain links TRBV7-2 to TRBJ1-3; D may be TRBD1 (5 bases). The germline V gene encodes CDR1 SGHTA and CDR2 FQGNSA. V shed 7 bases and J shed 3 bases, with 16 bases lying between them. The CDR3 is made up of 15 amino acids. CDR3 nucleotide sequence: TGTGCCAGCATCCCTGTGGGGCGCGATGGAAACACCATATATTTT. It specifies CASIPVGRDGNTIYF.

This clone has only a few counts. This chain connects TRBV24-1 to TRBJ2-2; TRBD2 matches 14 bases. V gave up 6 bases and J gave up 5 bases; unmatched junction bases: 7. CDR1 is KGHDR and CDR2 is SFDVKD in the germline V gene. This CDR3 has 17 residues. Here the CDR3 reads CATSKLGLAGVTGELFF. In nucleotides, the CDR3 is TGTGCCACCAGTAAGTTGGGACTAGCGGGAGTTACCGGGGAGCTGTTTTTT.

This chain joins TRBV28 and TRBJ1-2; D gene uncertain. The CDR3 sequence is 15 residues long. Per germline, CDR1 MDHEN and CDR2 SYDVKM. Trimming took off 6 bases at V and 7 bases at J, with 21 bases between the two ends. The chain's CDR3 is CASSRPERSGRGYTF. The CDR3 DNA reads as TGTGCCAGCAGCCGCCCTGAGAGGAGCGGTCGTGGCTACACCTTC.

V is TRBV9 and J is TRBJ2-1; 7 nucleotides line up with TRBD2. CDR1 and CDR2 (germline): SGDLS, YYNGEE. With V trimmed by 0 bases and J by 8 bases, 2 bases remained unmatched. The CDR3 has 13 amino acids. The CDR3 loop reads CASSVDGRDEQFF. The DNA of the CDR3 is TGTGCCAGCAGCGTAGATGGGAGGGATGAGCAGTTCTTC.

V usage is TRBV6-6 and J usage is TRBJ2-3, with D maybe TRBD2 (5 bases). V lost 7 bases to trimming and J lost 2 bases, with 10 bases between them. This CDR3 region has 13 residues. Germline CDR1 reads MNHNY; CDR2 reads SVGAGI (reference sequence). The DNA of the CDR3 is TGTGCCAGCATCGGCCGGGACACAGATACGCAGTATTTT. Translating gives CASIGRDTDTQYF.

The CDR3 nucleotides are TGCGCCAGCAGCTTCCGAGGGAATGAGCAGTTCTTC. Its protein is CASSFRGNEQFF. This chain uses TRBV5-1 with TRBJ2-1, with D possibly matching TRBD2 (5 bases). V was clipped by 2 bases and J by 7 bases, with 7 bases between them. This CDR3 comprises 12 residues. Germline CDR1 is SGHRS and CDR2 is YFSETQ.

The V and J genes are TRBV29-1 and TRBJ1-2; 7 bases align to TRBD1. The CDR3 is made up of 15 amino acids. The germline V gene encodes CDR1 SQVTM and CDR2 ANQGSEA. Losses at the gene ends were 6 bases for V and 6 bases for J; bases not matched to a gene: 16. For the CDR3, the DNA is TGCAGCGTGGATGGACGGGACAGTTGGGCGGATGGCTACACCTTC. Its protein product is CSVDGRDSWADGYTF. Looking up the rest from reference TRBV29-1 and TRBJ1-2 gives the full variable domain: SAVISQKPSRDICQRGTSLTIQCQVDSQVTMMFWYRQQPGQSLTLIATANQGSEATYESGFVIDKFPISRPNLTFSTLTVSNMSPEDSSIYLCSVDGRDSWADGYTFGSGTRLTVV.

The chain uses TRBV5-6 and TRBJ2-7, with 9 bases that match TRBD2. The germline gives CDR1 SGHDT, CDR2 YYEEEE. The CDR3 has 15 amino acids. V shed 4 bases and J 6 bases; nucleotides not matched to a gene: 11. CDR3 residues: CASSQTSSGVFEQYF. The DNA of the CDR3 is TGTGCCAGCAGCCAGACCTCTAGCGGGGTCTTCGAGCAGTACTTC.

This chain uses TRBV27 with TRBJ1-2; 8 bases are a match to TRBD1. With 0 bases clipped from V and 4 bases from J, the junction kept 7 bases outside the gene matches. CDR3 length: 16 amino acids. Looked up from germline, CDR1 is MNHEY and CDR2 is SMNVEV (reference sequence). In nucleotides, the CDR3 is TGTGCCAGCAGTTTATCAGCCAAAACAGGGGGCTATGGCTACACCTTC. It is translated as CASSLSAKTGGYGYTF.

The chain recombines TRBV19 with TRBJ1-6, with a weak D call TRBD1 (6 bases). Germline V CDR1 and CDR2: LNHDA, SQIVND (reference sequence). Trimming left V 8 bases short and J 0 bases short, with 8 bases between. The CDR3 loop spans 14 amino acids. The CDR3 loop reads CASRDNSYNSPLHF. CDR3 DNA sequence: TGTGCCAGTCGGGACAACTCCTATAATTCACCCCTCCACTTT.

This chain connects TRBV5-4 to TRBJ2-3; 10 positions match TRBD2. This CDR3 comprises 17 residues. The trim removed 4 bases at V and 0 bases at J, leaving 8 bases unmatched. The germline V gene has CDR1 SGHNT and CDR2 YYREEE (reference sequence). The CDR3: CASSPGTSGTSTDTQYF. CDR3 sequence (DNA): TGTGCCAGCAGCCCGGGAACTAGCGGGACGAGCACAGATACGCAGTATTTT.

This clone was seen just once. This sequence joins TRBV2 and TRBJ1-6; no clear D. The CDR3 is made up of 14 amino acids. Trimming pared 3 bases from V and 7 bases from J, leaving 10 bases between. Germline V lookup: CDR1 SNHLY, CDR2 FYNNEI. The CDR3 DNA sequence: TGTGCCAGCAGTGACCAATCGCGGAATTCACCCCTCCACTTT. It encodes CASSDQSRNSPLHF.

The V gene is TRBV7-2, the J gene TRBJ1-2; 9 bases are shared with TRBD1. This CDR3 is 14 amino acids long. J gave up 6 bases and V 4 bases, and 6 bases lay outside the gene matches. CDR1 and CDR2 from the germline V gene are SGHTA and FQGNSA. DNA of the CDR3: TGTGCCAGCAGCTCCCGGACAGGGGCCGATGGCTACACCTTC. Translated: CASSSRTGADGYTF.

This chain connects TRBV6-5 to TRBJ2-7; a weak D match, TRBD1 (5 bases). This CDR3 is built from 16 residues. Germline V gene sequence: CDR1 MNHEY, CDR2 SVGAGI. The ends were cut back, 2 bases at V and 2 bases at J, with 16 bases in the middle. The CDR3 coding sequence is TGTGCCAGCAGTTACGCCGTTTCCAGGGTCGCCTACGAGCAGTACTTC. This translates into CASSYAVSRVAYEQYF.